This T cell receptor (beta chain) came from a study of brain T cells in children with intractable seizures. The study's findings and limits: Viral specificity was inferred only from CDR3 similarity; HCMV serostatus was unknown.

Sequencing was limited to surgery cases with top T cell transcript signatures in brain tissue. At least one anti-epileptic drug was given before surgery. As to this clone: Antigen specificity is unknown.

Here immunoSEQ multiplex PCR was the method, and the copy in TCRdb shows in-frame clones only, minus some. This table holds approximately 110,000 clones, 94% found once. This CDR3 has 15 residues. V lost 2 bases, J lost 6 bases, and 13 bases lay in between. Germline-derived CDR1 and CDR2 are MNHEY and SMNVEV (reference sequence). The sequence was collected from a boy in the first two years of life with hemimegalencephaly and intractable seizures. The rearrangement uses TRBV27 and TRBJ1-4, with D maybe TRBD1 (5 bases). This material consisted of peripheral blood, taken at surgery. CDR3 bases: TGTGCCAGCAGTTTAAAGGCAGGGACTCATGAAAAACTGTTTTTT. Protein: CASSLKAGTHEKLFF.